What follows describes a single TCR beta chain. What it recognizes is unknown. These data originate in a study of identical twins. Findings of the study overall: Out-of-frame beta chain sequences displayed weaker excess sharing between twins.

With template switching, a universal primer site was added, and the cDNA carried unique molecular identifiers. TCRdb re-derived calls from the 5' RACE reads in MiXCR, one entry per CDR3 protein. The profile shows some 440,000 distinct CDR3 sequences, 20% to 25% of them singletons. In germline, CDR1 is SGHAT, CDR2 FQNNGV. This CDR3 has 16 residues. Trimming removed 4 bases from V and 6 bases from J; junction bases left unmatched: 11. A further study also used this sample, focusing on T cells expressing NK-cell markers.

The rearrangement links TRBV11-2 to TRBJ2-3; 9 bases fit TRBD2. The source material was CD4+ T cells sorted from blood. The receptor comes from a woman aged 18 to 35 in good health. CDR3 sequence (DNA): TGTGCCAGCAGCTCAGGATCGGGACTAGCAGGGGATACGCAGTATTTT. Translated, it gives CASSSGSGLAGDTQYF.